This T cell receptor (beta chain) was profiled in a study of CXCR3-negative and CXCR3-positive naive CD8 T cells. Findings of the study overall: The TRB CDR3s that CXCR3-positive naive cells carried were more hydrophobic than those of CXCR3-negative naive cells.

In preparing the TRB cDNA libraries, 5' RACE with UMI labels was used. TCRdb re-called the 5' RACE reads, yielding one record per CDR3 amino acid sequence without DNA. This sample lists around 60,000 distinct CDR3 sequences; its ten largest clones have 0.5% to 0.55%. There are 13 residues in the CDR3. Germline V gene data show CDR1 as MNHEY and CDR2 as SVGAGI. Remarks on this clonotype: What it binds is not known.

V and J are TRBV6-5 and TRBJ2-1. The receptor's source is a human donor in good health. Some clones in this sample may be carry-over from other donors' samples. Material: naive CXCR3+ CD8+ T cells from blood. Sample subset: CD45RO-CCR7+CD27+CD95- naive CD8+ T cells expressing CXCR3 (TNR3+). The CDR3 loop reads CASSYSGLNEQFF.